The source of this T cell receptor beta chain is a study of control samples from healthy donors and cancer patients. Only in-frame clones appear in the TCRdb table, and some are missing; sequencing was by immunoSEQ multiplex PCR. This table has 65,000 to 95,000 clones, 87% appearing once. Trimming cost V 0 bases and J 4 bases, with 9 bases left between them. In germline, CDR1 is SGHRS, CDR2 YFSETQ. The CDR3 has 14 residues. The sequencing sample was made of blood. This TCR was recovered from a man between 50 and 59 years old in good health. The chain uses TRBV5-1 and TRBJ2-3; tentative D call: TRBD1 (5 bases). This CDR3 reads CASSLGQSPDTQYF. The CDR3 region has the DNA TGCGCCAGCAGCTTGGGACAGAGCCCAGATACGCAGTATTTT. The variable domain in full, completed from reference TRBV5-1 and TRBJ2-3, reads KAGVTQTPRYLIKTRGQQVTLSCSPISGHRSVSWYQQTPGQGLQFLFEYFSETQRNKGNFPGRFSGRQFSNSRSEMNVSTLELGDSALYLCASSLGQSPDTQYFGPGTRLTVL.